This passage covers 28 T cell receptor beta chains from one sample sequenced in a study of blood T cells in healthy people across ages. A second PCR, run for roughly 7 to 11 cycles, used a sample-barcoded 5' primer plus a J-beta primer mix. Using its own MiXCR run on the 5' RACE reads, TCRdb lists one record per CDR3 protein. The data show approximately 800,000 distinct CDR3 sequences, about half seen once. Input material: blood. These receptors all stem from an elderly man in good health.

Worth noting for this clonotype: Compared with germline, one end of the junction differs, possibly owing to a read error. The chain employs TRBV6-2 or TRBV6-3 and TRBJ2-5; TRBD2 aligns across 10 bases. The assigned J gene may be wrong: the sequence end matches TRBJ2-7 better. The CDR3 has 15 amino acids. The germline V gene encodes CDR1 MNHEY and CDR2 SVGEGT. The CDR3 sequence: CVSSYPRLAGYEQYF. The CDR3 nucleotides read TGTGTCAGCAGTTACCCACGACTAGCGGGCTACGAGCAGTACTTC.

The chain combines TRBV12-3 or TRBV12-4 with TRBJ2-5; D ambiguous. The J call may be incorrect, as the DNA end agrees better with TRBJ2-7. The CDR3 sequence is 11 residues long. The CDR3 DNA reads TGTGCCAGCAGTTGGAACAGCGAGCAGTACTTC. Translating gives CASSWNSEQYF.

J is TRBJ1-2 and V is TRBV5-1; 7 bases line up with TRBD1. Germline loops: CDR1 SGHRS, CDR2 YFSETQ. CDR3 length: 12 amino acids. The V and J ends lost 4 bases and 8 bases, in that order; junction bases with no gene match: 5. Written as DNA, the CDR3 is TGCGCCAGCAGCGGGACAGTGCTCGGCTACACCTTC. The encoded protein is CASSGTVLGYTF.

The genes are TRBV6-1 and TRBJ2-1, with 11 positions matching TRBD2. The CDR3 consists of 13 residues. Per germline, CDR1 MNHNS and CDR2 SASEGT. The V gene end was trimmed by 8 bases and the J gene end by 6 bases; junction bases not matched to a gene: 3. CDR3 nucleotides: TGTGCCAGCTTGACTAGCGGGGTCAATGAGCAGTTCTTC. It translates to CASLTSGVNEQFF.

This clonotype was recorded a few times. This chain uses TRBV5-1 with TRBJ2-5; D ambiguous. The CDR3 has 15 residues. V dropped 5 bases and J dropped 4 bases, with 18 bases sitting between them. CDR1 and CDR2 (germline): SGHRS, YFSETQ. DNA of the CDR3: TGCGCCAGCAGGACCGGACCCCTAGGGCCAGAGACCCAGTACTTC. Translation: CASRTGPLGPETQYF.

This rearrangement joins TRBV24-1 to TRBJ1-2; the D is unclear. The CDR3 has 13 amino acids. CDR1 KGHDR and CDR2 SFDVKD come from the germline V gene. The V end lost 4 bases, the J end lost 3 bases, and 8 bases lay between the germline ends. The CDR3 DNA is TGTGCCACCAGTGACTCCCCCCACTATGGCTACACCTTC. Protein sequence: CATSDSPHYGYTF.

This clonotype came up a few times. V and J are TRBV2 and TRBJ2-1; D unclear. The CDR3 runs 11 residues. V lost 6 bases and J 3 bases, leaving 3 bases between the germline ends. Germline values: CDR1 SNHLY, CDR2 FYNNEI. The CDR3 nucleotides read TGTGCCAGCAGGTTCTACAATGAGCAGTTCTTC. It specifies CASRFYNEQFF.

The chain joins TRBV5-1 to TRBJ2-4, with TRBD1 matching over 7 bases. CDR3 size: 15 residues. Germline lookup yields CDR1 SGHRS and CDR2 YFSETQ. Unmatched junction bases numbered 13, after V lost 5 bases and J lost 8 bases. The CDR3 DNA reads TGCGCCAGCAGTCTGACGGGACAGCGAGGGGACATTCAGTACTTC. Translating it yields CASSLTGQRGDIQYF.

This chain uses TRBV12-3 or TRBV12-4 with TRBJ2-2; 9 bases are a match to TRBD1. The CDR3 totals 16 residues. J was trimmed by 3 bases and V by 6 bases; bases with no gene match: 8. CDR3: CASRPGQGGDTGELFF. The DNA for the CDR3 is TGTGCCAGCAGACCGGGACAGGGAGGAGACACCGGGGAGCTGTTTTTT.

This clonotype came up many times. V usage is TRBV5-6 and J usage is TRBJ2-1; tentative D call: TRBD1 (6 bases). The V end lost 4 bases, the J end lost 7 bases, and 9 bases lay between the germline ends. Germline V gene data show CDR1 as SGHDT and CDR2 as YYEEEE. The CDR3 runs 12 residues. The CDR3 reads CASSLGTNEQFF. CDR3 in DNA: TGTGCCAGCAGCCTGGGGACAAATGAGCAGTTCTTC.

This clonotype showed up just a few times. The rearrangement joins TRBV7-2 to TRBJ2-4, with D possibly matching TRBD1 (6 bases). The CDR3 consists of 13 residues. V lost 5 bases to trimming and J lost 9 bases, with 14 bases between them. Germline V gene data show CDR1 as SGHTA and CDR2 as FQGNSA. CDR3 loop: CASSPRQALIQYF. The DNA of the CDR3 is TGTGCCAGCAGCCCCAGACAGGCCCTCATTCAGTACTTC.

CDR3 bases: TGTGCCAGCAGTTGTGGAGTTGGGAATTCACCCCTCCACTTT. This codes for CASSCGVGNSPLHF. This chain joins TRBV6-5 and TRBJ1-6, with unresolved D. This CDR3 has 14 residues. Germline loops: CDR1 MNHEY, CDR2 SVGAGI. The germline V and J ends were trimmed by 4 bases and 7 bases, with 11 bases remaining between them.

Worth noting for this clonotype: A read error may produce the germline difference seen at one junction end. The rearrangement links TRBV12-3 or TRBV12-4 to TRBJ2-3, with D perhaps matching TRBD2 (6 bases). This CDR3 region has 15 residues. Here the CDR3 DNA reads TGTGCCAGCAGTTTGTCTAGCGTGAGTCCAGATACGCAATATTTT. Protein sequence: CASSLSSVSPDTQYF.

This clonotype has a handful of counts. The CDR3 DNA reads TGCGCCAGCAGCCCTAGGCAGGAAGCCACAGATACGCAGTATTTT. It translates to CASSPRQEATDTQYF. This sequence joins TRBV4-3 and TRBJ2-3, with D uncertain. The CDR3 has 15 amino acids. V lost 4 bases and J 2 bases, leaving 13 bases between the germline ends. Looked up from germline, CDR1 is LGHNA and CDR2 is YSLEER.

The chain is built from TRBV20-1 and TRBJ2-3; TRBD2 aligns across 11 bases. The CDR3 runs to 16 residues. Germline CDR1 reads DFQATT; CDR2 reads SNEGSKA (reference sequence). J lost 6 bases, V lost 4 bases, and 12 bases had no gene match. CDR3 sequence: CSATVQLAGESDTQYF. The CDR3 coding sequence is TGCAGTGCTACGGTACAACTAGCGGGAGAATCGGATACGCAGTATTTT.

This chain joins TRBV12-3 or TRBV12-4 and TRBJ2-3; D ambiguous. V was clipped by 6 bases and J by 0 bases, with 16 bases between them. The CDR3 runs to 16 residues. CDR3 bases: TGTGCCAGCAGCCCCCCCGCGAGAGCCAGCACAGATACGCAGTATTTT. Protein: CASSPPARASTDTQYF.

The J gene is TRBJ1-1, the V gene TRBV28; possible D gene TRBD1, 6 bases. Germline loops: CDR1 MDHEN, CDR2 SYDVKM. Deletions cut 3 bases from V and 0 bases from J, with 14 bases between. The length of the CDR3 is 16 residues. CDR3 DNA: TGTGCCAGCAGTTTTGGAGGGACATTCATGAACACTGAAGCTTTCTTT. Translating it yields CASSFGGTFMNTEAFF.

This chain uses TRBV29-1 with TRBJ2-4, with a weak D call TRBD1 (5 bases). Germline-derived CDR1 and CDR2 are SQVTM and ANQGSEA. The CDR3 has 14 residues. Trimming shortened V by 5 bases and J by 0 bases, and 11 bases separated the two germline ends. The CDR3 reads CSVIAGLAKNIQYF. Here the CDR3 DNA reads TGCAGCGTTATCGCAGGGTTAGCCAAAAACATTCAGTACTTC.

This clonotype was counted many times. This chain connects TRBV27 to TRBJ2-1, with D perhaps TRBD2 (6 bases). This CDR3 comprises 13 residues. From germline, CDR1 is MNHEY and CDR2 SMNVEV (reference sequence). V lost 1 base, J lost 7 bases, and 8 bases lay in between. The CDR3 here is CASSLYGGNEQFF. For the CDR3, the DNA is TGTGCCAGCAGTTTATACGGGGGAAATGAGCAGTTCTTC.

The chain carries TRBV12-3 or TRBV12-4 and TRBJ1-5; the match to TRBD1 covers 9 bases. This CDR3 spans 16 amino acids. Unmatched junction bases numbered 13, after V lost 5 bases and J lost 8 bases. For the CDR3, the DNA is TGTGCCAGCAGTCCGCTCGGGACAGGGATCTTTGAGCCCCAGCATTTT. This sequence encodes CASSPLGTGIFEPQHF.

This chain links TRBV28 with TRBJ1-5, with D perhaps matching TRBD1 (5 bases). Germline V gene sequence: CDR1 MDHEN, CDR2 SYDVKM. V lost 6 bases to trimming and J lost 3 bases, with 24 bases between them. The CDR3 consists of 18 residues. The CDR3 spells CASRKVTGGGQFNQPQHF. DNA of the CDR3: TGTGCCAGCAGAAAAGTCACCGGGGGAGGGCAGTTCAATCAGCCCCAGCATTTT.

This clonotype was found many times. V usage is TRBV12-3 or TRBV12-4 and J usage is TRBJ2-7; D call uncertain. Trimming stripped 1 base from V and 1 base from J, with 11 bases between. CDR3 length equals 15 residues. The CDR3 spells CASSLGPTRSYEQYF. CDR3 nucleotide sequence: TGTGCCAGCAGTTTAGGGCCCACCCGGTCCTACGAGCAGTACTTC.

Here the CDR3 DNA reads TGTGCCAGCAGCTTAGGGTTCGGGGACGGCTACACCTTC. Its translation is CASSLGFGDGYTF. V gene TRBV7-9 combines with J gene TRBJ1-2; possibly TRBD1 for D (5 bases). The germline V gene encodes CDR1 SEHNR and CDR2 FQNEAQ (reference sequence). V was pared by 1 base and J by 8 bases, with 11 bases between. The CDR3 sequence is 13 residues long.

A note on this clonotype: It may be a read error: a sequence one base away is much more abundant. J is TRBJ2-1 and V is TRBV7-2, with D uncertain. The tail of the sequence fits TRBJ2-7 better, so the J call may be wrong. This CDR3 region has 13 residues. CDR1 is SGHTA and CDR2 is FQGNSA in the germline V gene. The CDR3 bases are TGTGCCAGCAGCTTAGGCGTCTACAATGAGCAGTACTTC. Its translation is CASSLGVYNEQYF.

This clonotype was seen a few times. The rearrangement links TRBV18 to TRBJ2-1; 7 bases fit TRBD1. V gave up 3 bases and J gave up 12 bases; unmatched junction bases: 14. Germline V lookup: CDR1 KGHSH, CDR2 LQKENI. This CDR3 region has 15 residues. This CDR3 is CASSPEQGSYNSQFF. DNA of the CDR3: TGTGCCAGCTCACCTGAACAGGGGTCGTACAATTCGCAGTTCTTC.

This clonotype was seen more than once but under ten times. The chain combines TRBV5-1 with TRBJ1-2; D is undetermined. The CDR3 covers 14 residues. Deletions cut 0 bases from V and 8 bases from J, with 14 bases between. Per germline, CDR1 SGHRS and CDR2 YFSETQ. The CDR3 DNA follows: TGCGCCAGCAGCTTGGAAAGCTCTGTAGGGGGCTACACCTTC. It is translated as CASSLESSVGGYTF.

This clonotype has a handful of counts. The chain has TRBV29-1 and TRBJ1-4; 7 bases are a match to TRBD1. The CDR3 is made up of 13 amino acids. Germline V gives CDR1 SQVTM, CDR2 ANQGSEA. CDR3 DNA: TGCAGTACGACAGGGACATTAGGTGAAAAACTGTTTTTT. Translation gives CSTTGTLGEKLFF.

This clonotype has more than one count but fewer than ten. This sequence joins TRBV7-2 and TRBJ2-3; D not resolved. Germline lookup yields CDR1 SGHTA and CDR2 FQGNSA. There are 13 residues in the CDR3. Between the trimmed V and J ends, which lost 4 bases and 5 bases, there was a span of 10 bases. DNA of the CDR3: TGTGCCAGCAGCTCCTCTTTCAGAGATACGCAGTATTTT. Protein: CASSSSFRDTQYF.